The 18 T cell receptor beta chains below come from one sample, sequenced in a study of a mutant IDH1 vaccine in newly diagnosed glioma. For these receptors, no antigen is known. As to time point: week 47, end of study. Doses comprised 300 ug of mutant IDH1 20-mer peptide each, plus topical imiquimod. The repertoire was sequenced with immunoSEQ multiplex PCR; TCRdb's copy has only in-frame clones and lacks some. The top ten hold 0.75% to 0.95% of the sample, which has tens of thousands of clones, around nine tenths seen once. Sequences were derived from PBMCs, sampled from a glioma patient whose treatment included an IDH1 peptide vaccine. These receptors originate from a woman aged 45-65 years with glioma.

The CDR3 bases are TGTGCCAGCACGATTGCCGGAAACCTCTATGGCTACACCTTC. Translating gives CASTIAGNLYGYTF. The J gene is TRBJ1-2, the V gene TRBV6-1, with D uncertain. Germline CDR1 and CDR2: MNHNS and SASEGT. Deletions cut 7 bases from V and 4 bases from J, with 16 bases between. The CDR3 covers 14 residues.

The chain links TRBV7-9 to TRBJ1-2; 8 bases line up with TRBD1. CDR1 is SEHNR, CDR2 FQNEAQ, per germline (reference sequence). This CDR3 spans 13 amino acids. Unmatched junction bases numbered 5, after V lost 3 bases and J lost 8 bases. The CDR3 nucleotides read TGTGCCAGCAGCTTTGGACAGGGTTTAGGCTACACCTTC. Amino acid sequence: CASSFGQGLGYTF.

The chain is built from TRBV11-3 and TRBJ2-2, with 7 bases matching TRBD1. This CDR3 contains 15 residues. Per germline, CDR1 SGHNT and CDR2 YENEEA. Germline trimming cut 5 bases from V and 2 bases from J; bases unmatched to any gene: 5. Here the CDR3 reads CASSLTGVNTGELFF. DNA of the CDR3: TGTGCCAGCAGCCTAACAGGGGTCAACACCGGGGAGCTGTTTTTT.

CDR3 region: CASSLRATVNTEAFF. In nucleotides, the CDR3 is TGTGCCAGCAGTCTCCGGGCGACCGTGAACACTGAAGCTTTCTTT. The chain employs TRBV28 and TRBJ1-1; D is unresolved. With 5 bases removed from V and 0 bases from J, the gap between germline ends came to 13 bases. The V gene's germline CDR1 is MDHEN and CDR2 SYDVKM. The CDR3 runs to 15 residues.

This chain links TRBV5-5 with TRBJ2-5, with D unresolved. Matching the DNA end better, TRBJ2-7 makes the J call doubtful. The V gene's germline CDR1 is SGHKS and CDR2 YYEKEE (reference sequence). The CDR3 length is 15 residues. This chain's CDR3 is CASSLEGVRVLEQYF. As DNA, the CDR3 is TGTGCCAGCAGCTTGGAGGGTGTAAGGGTACTCGAGCAGTACTTC.

The rearrangement uses TRBV19 and TRBJ2-1; 13 nucleotides match TRBD2. Germline CDR1 LNHDA, CDR2 SQIVND (reference sequence). The CDR3 loop spans 19 amino acids. V dropped 0 bases and J dropped 7; count of bases not matched to a gene: 12. CDR3 sequence: CASSIDPWTSGRKPNEQFF. CDR3 nucleotides: TGTGCCAGTAGTATAGATCCCTGGACTAGCGGGAGAAAGCCAAATGAGCAGTTCTTC.

This clone was detected only a few times. This chain connects TRBV30 to TRBJ1-2; D ambiguous. CDR1 and CDR2 (germline): GTSNPN, SVGIG (reference sequence). This CDR3 spans 11 amino acids. V lost 5 bases to trimming and J lost 2 bases, with 6 bases between them. The CDR3 sequence is CAWGINYGYTF. In DNA, the CDR3 is TGTGCCTGGGGGATCAACTATGGCTACACCTTC.

Note on this clone: The sample has other DNA sequences that encode this CDR3 too. For the CDR3, the DNA is TGTGCCAGCAGCTCAGGGGGCACCAAAAACATTCAGTACTTC. This sequence encodes CASSSGGTKNIQYF. This chain links TRBV11-2 with TRBJ2-4, with 8 bases identical to TRBD1. V lost 4 bases and J lost 2; bases outside the gene matches: 1. Germline V CDR1 and CDR2: SGHAT, FQNNGV. The CDR3 consists of 14 residues.

The chain links TRBV9 to TRBJ2-6; D is uncertain. CDR1 and CDR2 (germline): SGDLS, YYNGEE. Trimming took off 4 bases at V and 2 bases at J, with 16 bases between the two ends. The CDR3 extends over 17 amino acids. For the CDR3, the DNA is TGTGCCAGCAGCCTCCCCCTGGAAGGGACTGGGGCCAACGTCCTGACTTTC. It specifies CASSLPLEGTGANVLTF.

The chain is built from TRBV19 and TRBJ1-6; 8 positions match TRBD1. The CDR3 runs 15 residues. Trimming took 1 base from V and 7 from J; bases not matched to a gene: 3. Germline V lookup: CDR1 LNHDA, CDR2 SQIVND (reference sequence). This chain's CDR3 is CASSIGQGANSPLHF. The CDR3, as DNA: TGTGCCAGTAGTATAGGGCAGGGGGCGAATTCACCCCTCCACTTT.

A single count supports this clone. J is TRBJ1-6 and V is TRBV6-6; tentatively, D is TRBD1 (5 bases). V was trimmed by 6 bases and J by 9 bases, leaving 15 bases between them. Germline V gene data show CDR1 as MNHNY and CDR2 as SVGAGI (reference sequence). This CDR3 comprises 14 residues. The CDR3 DNA sequence: TGTGCCAGCAGCTCCAGGGTTATGAGTTCACCCCTCCACTTT. Translating gives CASSSRVMSSPLHF.

The chain recombines TRBV7-9 with TRBJ1-1; a possible D gene is TRBD1 (6 bases). Trimming took off 4 bases at V and 1 base at J, with 10 bases between the two ends. Per the germline V gene, CDR1 is SEHNR and CDR2 is FQNEAQ (reference sequence). The CDR3 has 14 amino acids. The CDR3 DNA reads TGTGCCAGCAGCTCTACAGGGAAGAACACTGAAGCTTTCTTT. Protein sequence: CASSSTGKNTEAFF. Filled out from reference TRBV7-9 and TRBJ1-1, the complete variable domain reads DTGVSQNPRHKITKRGQNVTFRCDPISEHNRLYWYRQTLGQGPEFLTYFQNEAQLEKSRLLSDRFSAERPKGSFSTLEIQRTEQGDSAMYLCASSSTGKNTEAFFGQGTRLTVV.

The rearrangement links TRBV29-1 to TRBJ2-7; TRBD1 matches at 8 bases. The CDR3 runs to 13 residues. Looked up from germline, CDR1 is SQVTM and CDR2 is ANQGSEA. The V and J ends lost 2 bases and 2 bases, in that order; junction bases with no gene match: 2. CDR3 sequence: CSVETGGTYEQYF. The CDR3 region has the DNA TGCAGCGTTGAAACAGGGGGTACCTACGAGCAGTACTTC.

The gene calls are TRBV19 and TRBJ2-3; 13 bases fit TRBD2. Germline lookup yields CDR1 LNHDA and CDR2 SQIVND (reference sequence). The CDR3 covers 16 residues. Trimming at V came to 6 bases and at J to 2 bases, leaving 5 bases not matched to a gene. The CDR3 spells CASRTGLAGNTDTQYF. DNA for the CDR3: TGTGCCAGTAGGACGGGACTAGCGGGGAACACAGATACGCAGTATTTT.

The rearrangement joins TRBV18 to TRBJ1-1; D remains unclear. This CDR3 has 14 residues. Germline loops: CDR1 KGHSH, CDR2 LQKENI. Trimming pared 0 bases from V and 1 base from J, leaving 6 bases between. The CDR3 DNA reads TGTGCCAGCTCACCACCGGAAGGGAACACTGAAGCTTTCTTT. It codes for CASSPPEGNTEAFF.

The rearrangement joins TRBV10-2 to TRBJ2-7, with 7 bases that match TRBD2. V shed 10 bases and J 5 bases; nucleotides not matched to a gene: 14. This CDR3 region has 14 residues. CDR1 and CDR2 (germline): WSHSY, SAAADI. The CDR3 loop is CATKPSGLSNEQYF. The CDR3 bases are TGCGCCACCAAACCCTCGGGACTATCTAACGAGCAGTACTTC.

This chain connects TRBV28 to TRBJ2-3; weak D call: TRBD1 (6 bases). The CDR3 has 14 residues. Trimming stripped 9 bases from V and 3 bases from J, with 16 bases between. CDR1 MDHEN and CDR2 SYDVKM come from the germline V gene. The CDR3 DNA sequence: TGTGCCAGTGGCTTCAGGGGTCCTACAGATACGCAGTATTTT. It specifies CASGFRGPTDTQYF.

The chain employs TRBV5-4 and TRBJ1-4, with D perhaps TRBD1 (6 bases). V lost 1 base to trimming and J lost 6 bases, with 13 bases between them. The CDR3 has 15 amino acids. Germline CDR1 SGHNT, CDR2 YYREEE (reference sequence). CDR3 residues: CASSLYGGLDEKLFF. CDR3 nucleotide sequence: TGTGCCAGCAGCTTGTACGGGGGGCTGGATGAAAAACTGTTTTTT.